The 6 T cell receptor beta chains listed next were all sequenced from one sample in a study of T cell clonotyping in hematopoietic cell transplantation. Using immunoSEQ multiplex PCR, the repertoire was profiled, and TCRdb retains in-frame clones only, with some absent. The sample holds 35,000 to 45,000 clones, about 95% seen once. Time point given: recipient sample about 28 days before transplant, after cytoreduction. The material was peripheral blood mononuclear cells, obtained before stem cell transplant. Receptors were obtained from a man between 40 and 49 years old with chronic myeloid leukemia. Some clones in this sample may be carry-over from other donors' samples.

The chain is built from TRBV15 and TRBJ2-3; D may be TRBD2 (5 bases). The germline CDR1 and CDR2 sequences are LNHNV and YYDKDF (reference sequence). V was clipped by 3 bases and J by 0 bases, with 7 bases between them. The CDR3 sequence is 14 residues long. CDR3 sequence reads: CATSSWTSTDTQYF. For the CDR3, the DNA is TGTGCCACCAGCAGTTGGACTAGCACAGATACGCAGTATTTT.

The rearrangement links TRBV29-1 to TRBJ2-2; D perhaps matches TRBD1 (6 bases). CDR1 and CDR2 from the germline V gene are SQVTM and ANQGSEA. This CDR3 has 14 residues. Trimming left V 0 bases short and J 7 bases short, with 12 bases between. CDR3: CSVEDREGGGELFF. CDR3 DNA: TGCAGCGTTGAAGATCGGGAAGGGGGCGGGGAGCTGTTTTTT.

V and J are TRBV19 and TRBJ1-4; D gene uncertain. V was trimmed by 8 bases and J by 8 bases, leaving 6 bases between them. Germline CDR1 is LNHDA and CDR2 is SQIVND (reference sequence). This CDR3 has 10 residues. This CDR3 reads CASRHEKLFF. DNA for the CDR3: TGTGCCAGTCGACACGAAAAACTGTTTTTT.

This clone was observed a single time. The V call is TRBV29-1, the J call TRBJ2-7; D is possibly TRBD1 (6 bases). Germline V gene data show CDR1 as SQVTM and CDR2 as ANQGSEA. The length of the CDR3 is 13 residues. Between the trimmed V and J ends, which lost 7 bases and 2 bases, there was a span of 15 bases. The chain's CDR3 is CSGLDSSAYEQYF. The CDR3 DNA sequence: TGCAGCGGTCTGGACAGTTCGGCCTACGAGCAGTACTTC.

The chain joins TRBV5-1 to TRBJ2-1; the D is unclear. In germline, CDR1 is SGHRS, CDR2 YFSETQ. The length of the CDR3 is 14 residues. The germline V and J ends were trimmed by 4 bases and 8 bases, with 16 bases remaining between them. The CDR3 reads CASSLPTSSDEQFF. In DNA form, the CDR3 reads TGCGCCAGCAGCCTACCGACCAGTTCCGATGAGCAGTTCTTC.

The chain is built from TRBV28 and TRBJ1-5, with D perhaps matching TRBD1 (5 bases). This CDR3 contains 12 residues. Germline CDR1 reads MDHEN; CDR2 reads SYDVKM. Trimming cost V 6 bases and J 12 bases, with 15 bases left between them. The CDR3 loop reads CASRGTGLRQHF. CDR3 nucleotide sequence: TGTGCCAGCAGGGGGACGGGGCTACGCCAGCATTTT. The whole variable domain, filled in from reference TRBV28 and TRBJ1-5, reads DVKVTQSSRYLVKRTGEKVFLECVQDMDHENMFWYRQDPGLGLRLIYFSYDVKMKEKGDIPEGYSVSREKKERFSLILESASTNQTSMYLCASRGTGLRQHFGDGTRLSIL.